Below, one TCR beta chain is given with its context. Its specificity is not known. The data are from a study of cytomegalovirus exposure and HLA in healthy donors. General observations from the study: Whilst most TCR sequences proved rare, a subset of public TCRs occurred across many donors.

13 Jbeta primers and 60 Vbeta primers were used for the PCR. Clones were read by immunoSEQ multiplex PCR, and TCRdb kept only the in-frame ones, dropping some. The table has 150,000 to 200,000 clones, over 60% seen once. Sequences were obtained from PBMCs. The clonotype originates from a middle-aged woman in good health and CMV-seronegative.

In DNA form, the CDR3 reads TGCGCCAGCAGCTTGGGACAGGGGGAGCGACAGCCCCAGCATTTT. Protein product: CASSLGQGERQPQHF. V and J are TRBV5-1 and TRBJ1-5, with 9 bases matching TRBD1. The germline V gene encodes CDR1 SGHRS and CDR2 YFSETQ. Trimming at V came to 0 bases and at J to 7 bases, leaving 5 bases not matched to a gene. This CDR3 region has 15 residues.